These 20 T cell receptor beta chains originate from one sample sequenced in a study of blood T cell repertoires in COVID-19. Produced via immunoSEQ multiplex PCR; TCRdb's table is partial and in-frame only. The data show 160,000 or so clones, about 80% seen once. Source material: peripheral blood. These receptors were obtained from a man aged 55 to 70 with acute or convalescent COVID-19.

This clone was seen a single time. The chain combines TRBV6-2 or TRBV6-3 with TRBJ2-3; possible D gene TRBD2, 7 bases. V lost 0 bases, J lost 3 bases, and 10 bases lay in between. The CDR3 sequence is 15 residues long. Germline values: CDR1 MNHEY, CDR2 SVGEGT. The CDR3: CASSYSRGATDTQYF. For the CDR3, the DNA is TGTGCCAGCAGTTACTCTCGGGGGGCAACAGATACGCAGTATTTT.

The rearrangement joins TRBV10-3 to TRBJ2-5, with 12 bases aligning to TRBD2. The germline V gene encodes CDR1 ENHRY and CDR2 SYGVKD. Trimming removed 4 bases from V and 0 bases from J; junction bases left unmatched: 3. The CDR3 extends over 16 amino acids. Here the CDR3 reads CAISARLAGDQETQYF. In DNA form, the CDR3 reads TGTGCCATCAGTGCACGACTAGCGGGGGACCAAGAGACCCAGTACTTC.

V usage is TRBV7-6 and J usage is TRBJ2-1, with D maybe TRBD2 (6 bases). The CDR3 is 15 amino acids. The germline CDR1 and CDR2 sequences are SGHVS and FNYEAQ. V lost 5 bases and J 2 bases, leaving 13 bases between the germline ends. CDR3 sequence reads: CASSTGGVPYNEQFF. The DNA for the CDR3 is TGTGCCAGCAGCACGGGCGGGGTACCCTACAATGAGCAGTTCTTC.

V and J are TRBV2 and TRBJ1-2; the D is unclear. V dropped 3 bases and J dropped 8 bases, with 7 bases sitting between them. The CDR3 totals 11 residues. Germline CDR1 is SNHLY and CDR2 is FYNNEI. This CDR3 is CASSEAWGYTF. DNA for the CDR3: TGTGCCAGCAGTGAGGCTTGGGGCTACACCTTC.

The V gene is TRBV9, the J gene TRBJ2-1, with a weak D call TRBD2 (6 bases). The V end was cut by 0 bases, the J end by 1 base, with 11 bases between. CDR1 is SGDLS, CDR2 YYNGEE, per germline. The CDR3 covers 16 residues. CDR3 sequence: CASSVGPSVSYNEQFF. The CDR3 region has the DNA TGTGCCAGCAGCGTAGGGCCTAGCGTATCCTACAATGAGCAGTTCTTC.

This clone has a single count. Mismatch with germline at one junction end may stem from a read error. This chain joins TRBV5-4 and TRBJ2-5; 9 bases match TRBD2. The CDR3 spans 13 residues. Germline V CDR1 and CDR2: SGHNT, YYREEE (reference sequence). CDR3 coding DNA: TGTGCCAGCACGCGGGGGGGGCAAGAGACACAGTACTTC. Residues: CASTRGGQETQYF.

V and J are TRBV7-2 and TRBJ1-2; weak D call: TRBD1 (6 bases). The ends were cut back, 6 bases at V and 4 bases at J, with 18 bases in the middle. CDR3 length equals 15 residues. Germline V gene data show CDR1 as SGHTA and CDR2 as FQGNSA. The CDR3 spells CASRGGQGGLYGYTF. The CDR3 nucleotides are TGTGCCAGCAGGGGGGGGCAGGGCGGACTCTATGGCTACACCTTC.

This rearrangement joins TRBV7-9 to TRBJ2-1; the match to TRBD1 covers 7 bases. Germline CDR1 reads SEHNR; CDR2 reads FQNEAQ (reference sequence). V lost 4 bases to trimming and J lost 5 bases; unmatched junction nucleotides: 8. This CDR3 has 15 amino acids. The CDR3 spells CASSSLQGRNNEQFF. As DNA, the CDR3 is TGTGCCAGCAGCTCCCTACAGGGGCGAAACAATGAGCAGTTCTTC.

The rearrangement uses TRBV5-4 and TRBJ1-2; D gene ambiguous. The CDR3 has 11 amino acids. Germline loops: CDR1 SGHNT, CDR2 YYREEE (reference sequence). The V end was cut by 0 bases, the J end by 13 bases, with 10 bases between. CDR3 sequence (DNA): TGTGCCAGCAGCTTGGCCAGTCAAACCACCTTC. It specifies CASSLASQTTF.

The chain carries TRBV2 and TRBJ2-5; a weak D match, TRBD1 (6 bases). The V gene's germline CDR1 is SNHLY and CDR2 FYNNEI. The germline V and J ends were trimmed by 6 bases and 4 bases, with 12 bases remaining between them. The CDR3 consists of 13 residues. Here the CDR3 reads CASRGTRSETQYF. CDR3 nucleotide sequence: TGTGCCAGCAGGGGGACAAGATCAGAGACCCAGTACTTC.

This chain uses TRBV5-1 with TRBJ1-4, with D maybe TRBD1 (6 bases). Germline CDR1 is SGHRS and CDR2 is YFSETQ. With 4 bases removed from V and 8 bases from J, the gap between germline ends came to 21 bases. The CDR3 is made up of 16 amino acids. The CDR3 nucleotides read TGCGCCAGCAGCCCTGACAACTTGGGGGGGCGGGAAAAACTGTTTTTT. Protein product: CASSPDNLGGREKLFF.

The J gene is TRBJ1-3, the V gene TRBV6-5, with 7 bases identical to TRBD1. The V gene end was trimmed by 1 base and the J gene end by 8 bases; junction bases not matched to a gene: 2. The CDR3 has 13 residues. Germline V gene data show CDR1 as MNHEY and CDR2 as SVGAGI. CDR3 coding DNA: TGTGCCAGCAGTTACTTACAGGGGCACACCATATATTTT. Encoded protein: CASSYLQGHTIYF.

The gene calls are TRBV7-2 and TRBJ2-3, with a tentative D call TRBD1 (6 bases). The ends were cut back, 2 bases at V and 2 bases at J, with 17 bases in the middle. Germline loops: CDR1 SGHTA, CDR2 FQGNSA. The CDR3 consists of 17 residues. CDR3 sequence (DNA): TGTGCCAGCAGCTTATGGTTGTGGGGGCAGGCCACAGATACGCAGTATTTT. Translated, it gives CASSLWLWGQATDTQYF. The whole variable domain, remainder taken from reference TRBV7-2 and TRBJ2-3, is GAGVSQSPSNKVTEKGKDVELRCDPISGHTALYWYRQSLGQGLEFLIYFQGNSAPDKSGLPSDRFSAERTGGSVSTLTIQRTQQEDSAVYLCASSLWLWGQATDTQYFGPGTRLTVL.

The chain has TRBV28 and TRBJ2-7; 10 bases are a match to TRBD2. The V gene's germline CDR1 is MDHEN and CDR2 SYDVKM. The CDR3 spans 17 residues. The trim removed 1 base at V and 7 bases at J, leaving 13 bases unmatched. For the CDR3, the DNA is TGTGCCAGCAGTTTATTGGCTAGCGGGAGAATAAGGGGAGAGCAGTACTTC. Its protein is CASSLLASGRIRGEQYF.

The chain combines TRBV11-2 with TRBJ2-7; 7 bases are a match to TRBD1. The CDR3 covers 18 residues. The ends lost 3 bases at V and 4 bases at J; junction bases unmatched: 18. Germline loops: CDR1 SGHAT, CDR2 FQNNGV. The DNA for the CDR3 is TGTGCCAGCAGCTTTAGTTATCAGGGGGACCTCAAAACATACGAGCAGTACTTC. Protein product: CASSFSYQGDLKTYEQYF.

DNA for the CDR3: TGTGCCAGCAGCTTAAACAGCTTCTATGGCTACACCTTC. Its translation is CASSLNSFYGYTF. The rearrangement uses TRBV7-2 and TRBJ1-2; D is unclear. The CDR3 is made up of 13 amino acids. Trimming cost V 2 bases and J 4 bases, with 8 bases left between them. Germline values: CDR1 SGHTA, CDR2 FQGNSA.

This clone was picked up one time. The gene calls are TRBV5-4 and TRBJ1-4; TRBD1 matches 9 bases. There are 14 residues in the CDR3. The V gene end was trimmed by 4 bases and the J gene end by 7 bases; junction bases not matched to a gene: 5. Germline V gives CDR1 SGHNT, CDR2 YYREEE (reference sequence). CDR3 protein: CASSETGGPEKLFF. Here the CDR3 DNA reads TGTGCCAGCAGCGAGACAGGGGGACCTGAAAAACTGTTTTTT.

The chain joins TRBV5-1 to TRBJ2-1; D is ambiguous. CDR1 is SGHRS, CDR2 YFSETQ, per germline. Trimming pared 4 bases from V and 6 bases from J, leaving 5 bases between. The CDR3 contains 11 residues. The CDR3 here is CASSASNEQFF. The CDR3 DNA reads TGCGCCAGCAGCGCCAGCAATGAGCAGTTCTTC.

This CDR3 reads CASSLRQGGSYGYTF. CDR3 nucleotides: TGTGCCAGCAGCTTACGACAGGGGGGAAGCTATGGCTACACCTTC. The V call is TRBV5-6, the J call TRBJ1-2, with 9 bases that match TRBD1. CDR3 length equals 15 residues. Germline CDR1 is SGHDT and CDR2 is YYEEEE. V dropped 2 bases and J dropped 4; count of bases not matched to a gene: 6.

This clone is a singleton in its sample. The chain joins TRBV7-2 to TRBJ1-6, with a tentative D call TRBD1 (6 bases). This CDR3 is 15 amino acids long. Trimming took off 5 bases at V and 7 bases at J, with 15 bases between the two ends. CDR1 and CDR2 from the germline V gene are SGHTA and FQGNSA. CDR3 amino acids: CASSGGGPSNSPLHF. The CDR3 DNA follows: TGTGCCAGCAGCGGCGGGGGGCCGTCGAATTCACCCCTCCACTTT.